This T cell receptor (beta chain) was captured by sequencing in a study of tumor and adjacent non-tumor tissue in lung cancer. As for the study in general: Each sample yielded 3.5 million to 4.5 million productive TCRbeta reads on average.

A modified ARM-PCR protocol with three rounds of nested PCR amplified TCRbeta. TCRdb itself ran the multiplex PCR reads through MiXCR, one entry per CDR3 protein. The sample consists of about 100,000 distinct CDR3 sequences, less than 75% of them appearing once. The CDR3 consists of 15 residues. This clonotype was seen just once. The junction departs from the called germline gene at one end, perhaps through a read error. This sample's RNA came from whole unsorted tissue. The normal lung tissue was taken more than 3 cm from the tumor edge. Chemotherapy-naive patients with new lung cancer underwent thoracic surgery in China, August–November 2014.

The origin of this receptor is a man aged 30 to 45 with non-small cell lung cancer. The chain couples TRBV12-3 or TRBV12-4 to TRBJ2-4, with D possibly matching TRBD1 (6 bases). Source material: distant non-tumor lung tissue. CDR3 DNA sequence: TGTGCCAGCAGGCCAACAGGGATAACCAAAAACACTCAGTACTTC. It specifies CASRPTGITKNTQYF.